Below, 22 T cell receptor beta chains from the same sample are listed, as sequenced in a study of T cell responses to AZD1222 COVID-19 vaccine. The repertoire was sequenced with immunoSEQ multiplex PCR; TCRdb's copy has only in-frame clones and lacks some. Seen here are roughly 120,000 clones, about nine tenths observed once, and the top ten hold roughly 4%. The specimen was peripheral blood, collected on day 0 of AZD1222 vaccination. The receptors here all came from an adult in good health.

The genes are TRBV18 and TRBJ2-3, with D possibly matching TRBD1 (5 bases). Trimming removed 4 bases at V and 0 bases at J, with 14 bases between. Germline V lookup: CDR1 KGHSH, CDR2 LQKENI. The CDR3 extends over 16 amino acids. This CDR3 is CASSLNRSPSTDTQYF. CDR3 nucleotides: TGTGCCAGCTCACTAAACAGGTCGCCTAGCACAGATACGCAGTATTTT.

The chain employs TRBV11-2 and TRBJ1-1; D is unresolved. Germline V lookup: CDR1 SGHAT, CDR2 FQNNGV. The length of the CDR3 is 12 residues. The V end was cut by 5 bases, the J end by 4 bases, with 8 bases between. Written as DNA, the CDR3 is TGTGCCAGCAGCCCCCCCGCCACTGAAGCTTTCTTT. It is translated as CASSPPATEAFF.

The chain is built from TRBV6-6 and TRBJ2-2; TRBD1 might be the D (6 bases). Germline V gene data show CDR1 as MNHNY and CDR2 as SVGAGI (reference sequence). V was pared by 6 bases and J by 4 bases, with 12 bases between. The CDR3 is 14 residues long. DNA for the CDR3: TGTGCCAGCAGAGGACAGCCGGGCACCGGGGAGCTGTTTTTT. As protein: CASRGQPGTGELFF.

The rearrangement joins TRBV29-1 to TRBJ1-5, with D possibly TRBD1 on 5 matching bases. Germline lookup yields CDR1 SQVTM and CDR2 ANQGSEA. The V and J ends lost 5 bases and 7 bases respectively, with 15 bases between them. This CDR3 has 13 residues. The CDR3 loop reads CSVQQGGNQPQHF. CDR3 nucleotides: TGCAGCGTTCAGCAGGGAGGGAACCAGCCCCAGCATTTT.

The V call is TRBV12-3 or TRBV12-4, the J call TRBJ2-7, with D hard to call. The CDR3 loop spans 13 amino acids. The V gene lost 5 bases and the J gene lost 4 bases, with 12 bases spanning the gap. The CDR3 bases are TGTGCCAGCAGTCTCATGAGGCCTTACGAGCAGTACTTC. Its translation is CASSLMRPYEQYF.

This chain joins TRBV28 and TRBJ1-6; D is perhaps TRBD1 (5 bases). Trimming took 4 bases from V and 7 from J, leaving 11 bases between them. The CDR3 has 14 residues. Germline CDR1 reads MDHEN; CDR2 reads SYDVKM. CDR3 coding DNA: TGTGCCAGCAGTTGGGGGGAGAGGAATTCACCCCTCCACTTT. Protein: CASSWGERNSPLHF.

The sample holds one count of this clone. The CDR3 region is CASSPNPGDKDTQYF. CDR3 DNA sequence: TGTGCCAGCAGCCCCAATCCGGGAGACAAAGATACGCAGTATTTT. The chain has TRBV11-3 and TRBJ2-3; TRBD2 is a possible D gene (6 bases). V lost 5 bases and J 5 bases, leaving 17 bases between the germline ends. The CDR3 contains 15 residues. Germline-derived CDR1 and CDR2 are SGHNT and YENEEA.

J is TRBJ1-5 and V is TRBV18; D not resolved. Trimming removed 5 bases at V and 4 bases at J, with 15 bases between. Germline values: CDR1 KGHSH, CDR2 LQKENI. This CDR3 spans 15 amino acids. The CDR3 bases are TGTGCCAGCTCATCCTCAGGTTGGCTTAATCAGCCCCAGCATTTT. It yields the protein CASSSSGWLNQPQHF.

The CDR3 DNA reads as TGTGCCAGCACGGGTACGTGGGGCTCTGGAAACACCATATATTTT. This gives the protein CASTGTWGSGNTIYF. V gene TRBV4-2 combines with J gene TRBJ1-3; D not resolved. There are 15 residues in the CDR3. Germline V gene sequence: CDR1 LGHNA, CDR2 YNFKEQ. V was clipped by 7 bases and J by 0 bases, with 13 bases between them.

This sequence joins TRBV7-4 and TRBJ1-4; tentatively, D is TRBD1 (5 bases). The CDR3 runs to 14 residues. The germline V gene has CDR1 SGHVT and CDR2 SQSDAQ. The V gene lost 2 bases and the J gene lost 7 bases, with 11 bases spanning the gap. The CDR3 nucleotides read TGTGCCAGCAGCTTATGTGAGGGGCGTGAAAAACTGTTTTTT. It specifies CASSLCEGREKLFF.

This chain joins TRBV14 and TRBJ2-5; tentatively, D is TRBD1 or TRBD2 (5 bases each). Germline V gene lookup returns CDR1 SGHDN and CDR2 FVKESK. This CDR3 comprises 16 residues. With 3 bases removed from V and 4 bases from J, the gap between germline ends came to 18 bases. The CDR3 DNA is TGTGCCAGCAGCCAGGACCCGGGACCGGCAGGAGAGACCCAGTACTTC. It specifies CASSQDPGPAGETQYF. Filled out from reference TRBV14 and TRBJ2-5, the complete variable domain reads EAGVTQFPSHSVIEKGQTVTLRCDPISGHDNLYWYRRVMGKEIKFLLHFVKESKQDESGMPNNRFLAERTGGTYSTLKVQPAELEDSGVYFCASSQDPGPAGETQYFGPGTRLLVL.

V gene TRBV6-5 combines with J gene TRBJ1-2; the D gene is possibly TRBD1 (6 bases). The CDR3 runs 12 residues. The germline V gene encodes CDR1 MNHEY and CDR2 SVGAGI. V was pared by 6 bases and J by 8 bases, with 13 bases between. The CDR3 nucleotides read TGTGCCAGCAGAATACAGGGAGAGGGCTACACCTTC. This encodes CASRIQGEGYTF.

V gene TRBV12-5 combines with J gene TRBJ2-7; TRBD1 matches at 8 bases. The CDR3 length is 16 residues. Trimming cost V 3 bases and J 4 bases; bases outside gene matches: 11. Germline V gene data show CDR1 as LGHNT and CDR2 as FRNRAP. DNA of the CDR3: TGTGCTAGTGGTTTCATAGTAGGACAGGGTAGGTACGAGCAGTACTTC. It yields the protein CASGFIVGQGRYEQYF.

CDR3 sequence: CASSLMGIGELFF. CDR3 bases: TGTGCCAGCAGTTTAATGGGTATCGGGGAGCTGTTTTTT. The chain carries TRBV28 and TRBJ2-2; D remains ambiguous. CDR1 is MDHEN, CDR2 SYDVKM, per germline. The CDR3 consists of 13 residues. Trimming left V 2 bases short and J 7 bases short, with 8 bases between.

In its sample, this clone was seen once. The chain uses TRBV7-3 and TRBJ1-1; the D is unclear. The ends were cut back, 2 bases at V and 1 base at J, with 8 bases in the middle. The CDR3 is made up of 14 amino acids. Germline CDR1 and CDR2: SGHTA and FQGTGA. CDR3 in amino acids: CASSLGFRNTEAFF. The CDR3 nucleotides read TGTGCCAGCAGCTTAGGCTTCCGGAACACTGAAGCTTTCTTT. Together with reference TRBV7-3 and TRBJ1-1, the CDR3 gives the full variable domain: GAGVSQTPSNKVTEKGKYVELRCDPISGHTALYWYRQSLGQGPEFLIYFQGTGAADDSGLPNDRFFAVRPEGSVSTLKIQRTERGDSAVYLCASSLGFRNTEAFFGQGTRLTVV.

CDR3 amino acids: CASSPRTTGETQYF. For the CDR3, the DNA is TGTGCCAGCTCACCACGGACTACGGGGGAGACCCAGTACTTC. This chain links TRBV18 with TRBJ2-5; D perhaps matches TRBD2 (6 bases). V shed 1 base and J shed 5 bases, with 11 bases lying between them. The CDR3 length is 14 residues. The germline CDR1 and CDR2 sequences are KGHSH and LQKENI.

This rearrangement joins TRBV4-2 to TRBJ1-3, with D perhaps TRBD1 (5 bases). This CDR3 comprises 15 residues. Per the germline V gene, CDR1 is LGHNA and CDR2 is YNFKEQ. V was pared by 1 base and J by 0 bases, with 7 bases between. CDR3 residues: CASSQGQNSGNTIYF. In nucleotides, the CDR3 is TGTGCCAGCAGCCAAGGACAGAACTCTGGAAACACCATATATTTT.

The chain joins TRBV16 to TRBJ2-7, with D unresolved. With 0 bases removed from V and 7 bases from J, the gap between germline ends came to 10 bases. This CDR3 has 13 residues. Looked up from germline, CDR1 is KGHSY and CDR2 is FQNENV. CDR3 in DNA: TGTGCCAGCAGCCAATCAGGGCTCCGGGAGCAGTACTTC. Amino acid sequence: CASSQSGLREQYF.

The chain uses TRBV7-9 and TRBJ2-7, with D hard to call. Per germline, CDR1 SEHNR and CDR2 FQNEAQ (reference sequence). This CDR3 comprises 15 residues. The V end lost 5 bases, the J end lost 3 bases, and 17 bases lay between the germline ends. The DNA of the CDR3 is TGTGCCAGCAGCCCCCATAAGTCCATGGGCTACGAGCAGTACTTC. Translation: CASSPHKSMGYEQYF.

The table lists this clone with a count of one. The chain links TRBV30 to TRBJ2-7; 7 bases fit TRBD2. Germline assignment: CDR1 GTSNPN and CDR2 SVGIG (reference sequence). This CDR3 contains 15 residues. The junction had 7 bases not matched to a gene; V was cut back by 1 base and J by 1 base. CDR3 region: CAWSGPGGSSYEQYF. In nucleotides, the CDR3 is TGTGCCTGGAGTGGGCCCGGCGGGAGTTCCTACGAGCAGTACTTC.

V and J are TRBV30 and TRBJ1-6; perhaps TRBD1 as D (6 bases). Trimming shortened V by 2 bases and J by 8 bases, and 16 bases separated the two germline ends. The CDR3 is 15 residues long. Germline lookup yields CDR1 GTSNPN and CDR2 SVGIG (reference sequence). The CDR3 DNA is TGTGCCTGGAGTACCCCCCCAGGGGAAGATTCACCCCTCCACTTT. Amino acids: CAWSTPPGEDSPLHF. Full variable domain (remainder filled in from reference TRBV30 and TRBJ1-6): SQTIHQWPATLVQPVGSPLSLECTVEGTSNPNLYWYRQAAGRGLQLLFYSVGIGQISSEVPQNLSASRPQDRQFILSSKKLLLSDSGFYLCAWSTPPGEDSPLHFGNGTRLTVT.

The chain couples TRBV6-5 to TRBJ2-7, with D unresolved. Deletions cut 4 bases from V and 2 bases from J, with 12 bases between. From germline, CDR1 is MNHEY and CDR2 SVGAGI. This CDR3 is built from 14 residues. The chain's CDR3 is CASSWSGAPYEQYF. The CDR3 DNA reads as TGTGCCAGCAGTTGGTCAGGAGCCCCCTACGAGCAGTACTTC.